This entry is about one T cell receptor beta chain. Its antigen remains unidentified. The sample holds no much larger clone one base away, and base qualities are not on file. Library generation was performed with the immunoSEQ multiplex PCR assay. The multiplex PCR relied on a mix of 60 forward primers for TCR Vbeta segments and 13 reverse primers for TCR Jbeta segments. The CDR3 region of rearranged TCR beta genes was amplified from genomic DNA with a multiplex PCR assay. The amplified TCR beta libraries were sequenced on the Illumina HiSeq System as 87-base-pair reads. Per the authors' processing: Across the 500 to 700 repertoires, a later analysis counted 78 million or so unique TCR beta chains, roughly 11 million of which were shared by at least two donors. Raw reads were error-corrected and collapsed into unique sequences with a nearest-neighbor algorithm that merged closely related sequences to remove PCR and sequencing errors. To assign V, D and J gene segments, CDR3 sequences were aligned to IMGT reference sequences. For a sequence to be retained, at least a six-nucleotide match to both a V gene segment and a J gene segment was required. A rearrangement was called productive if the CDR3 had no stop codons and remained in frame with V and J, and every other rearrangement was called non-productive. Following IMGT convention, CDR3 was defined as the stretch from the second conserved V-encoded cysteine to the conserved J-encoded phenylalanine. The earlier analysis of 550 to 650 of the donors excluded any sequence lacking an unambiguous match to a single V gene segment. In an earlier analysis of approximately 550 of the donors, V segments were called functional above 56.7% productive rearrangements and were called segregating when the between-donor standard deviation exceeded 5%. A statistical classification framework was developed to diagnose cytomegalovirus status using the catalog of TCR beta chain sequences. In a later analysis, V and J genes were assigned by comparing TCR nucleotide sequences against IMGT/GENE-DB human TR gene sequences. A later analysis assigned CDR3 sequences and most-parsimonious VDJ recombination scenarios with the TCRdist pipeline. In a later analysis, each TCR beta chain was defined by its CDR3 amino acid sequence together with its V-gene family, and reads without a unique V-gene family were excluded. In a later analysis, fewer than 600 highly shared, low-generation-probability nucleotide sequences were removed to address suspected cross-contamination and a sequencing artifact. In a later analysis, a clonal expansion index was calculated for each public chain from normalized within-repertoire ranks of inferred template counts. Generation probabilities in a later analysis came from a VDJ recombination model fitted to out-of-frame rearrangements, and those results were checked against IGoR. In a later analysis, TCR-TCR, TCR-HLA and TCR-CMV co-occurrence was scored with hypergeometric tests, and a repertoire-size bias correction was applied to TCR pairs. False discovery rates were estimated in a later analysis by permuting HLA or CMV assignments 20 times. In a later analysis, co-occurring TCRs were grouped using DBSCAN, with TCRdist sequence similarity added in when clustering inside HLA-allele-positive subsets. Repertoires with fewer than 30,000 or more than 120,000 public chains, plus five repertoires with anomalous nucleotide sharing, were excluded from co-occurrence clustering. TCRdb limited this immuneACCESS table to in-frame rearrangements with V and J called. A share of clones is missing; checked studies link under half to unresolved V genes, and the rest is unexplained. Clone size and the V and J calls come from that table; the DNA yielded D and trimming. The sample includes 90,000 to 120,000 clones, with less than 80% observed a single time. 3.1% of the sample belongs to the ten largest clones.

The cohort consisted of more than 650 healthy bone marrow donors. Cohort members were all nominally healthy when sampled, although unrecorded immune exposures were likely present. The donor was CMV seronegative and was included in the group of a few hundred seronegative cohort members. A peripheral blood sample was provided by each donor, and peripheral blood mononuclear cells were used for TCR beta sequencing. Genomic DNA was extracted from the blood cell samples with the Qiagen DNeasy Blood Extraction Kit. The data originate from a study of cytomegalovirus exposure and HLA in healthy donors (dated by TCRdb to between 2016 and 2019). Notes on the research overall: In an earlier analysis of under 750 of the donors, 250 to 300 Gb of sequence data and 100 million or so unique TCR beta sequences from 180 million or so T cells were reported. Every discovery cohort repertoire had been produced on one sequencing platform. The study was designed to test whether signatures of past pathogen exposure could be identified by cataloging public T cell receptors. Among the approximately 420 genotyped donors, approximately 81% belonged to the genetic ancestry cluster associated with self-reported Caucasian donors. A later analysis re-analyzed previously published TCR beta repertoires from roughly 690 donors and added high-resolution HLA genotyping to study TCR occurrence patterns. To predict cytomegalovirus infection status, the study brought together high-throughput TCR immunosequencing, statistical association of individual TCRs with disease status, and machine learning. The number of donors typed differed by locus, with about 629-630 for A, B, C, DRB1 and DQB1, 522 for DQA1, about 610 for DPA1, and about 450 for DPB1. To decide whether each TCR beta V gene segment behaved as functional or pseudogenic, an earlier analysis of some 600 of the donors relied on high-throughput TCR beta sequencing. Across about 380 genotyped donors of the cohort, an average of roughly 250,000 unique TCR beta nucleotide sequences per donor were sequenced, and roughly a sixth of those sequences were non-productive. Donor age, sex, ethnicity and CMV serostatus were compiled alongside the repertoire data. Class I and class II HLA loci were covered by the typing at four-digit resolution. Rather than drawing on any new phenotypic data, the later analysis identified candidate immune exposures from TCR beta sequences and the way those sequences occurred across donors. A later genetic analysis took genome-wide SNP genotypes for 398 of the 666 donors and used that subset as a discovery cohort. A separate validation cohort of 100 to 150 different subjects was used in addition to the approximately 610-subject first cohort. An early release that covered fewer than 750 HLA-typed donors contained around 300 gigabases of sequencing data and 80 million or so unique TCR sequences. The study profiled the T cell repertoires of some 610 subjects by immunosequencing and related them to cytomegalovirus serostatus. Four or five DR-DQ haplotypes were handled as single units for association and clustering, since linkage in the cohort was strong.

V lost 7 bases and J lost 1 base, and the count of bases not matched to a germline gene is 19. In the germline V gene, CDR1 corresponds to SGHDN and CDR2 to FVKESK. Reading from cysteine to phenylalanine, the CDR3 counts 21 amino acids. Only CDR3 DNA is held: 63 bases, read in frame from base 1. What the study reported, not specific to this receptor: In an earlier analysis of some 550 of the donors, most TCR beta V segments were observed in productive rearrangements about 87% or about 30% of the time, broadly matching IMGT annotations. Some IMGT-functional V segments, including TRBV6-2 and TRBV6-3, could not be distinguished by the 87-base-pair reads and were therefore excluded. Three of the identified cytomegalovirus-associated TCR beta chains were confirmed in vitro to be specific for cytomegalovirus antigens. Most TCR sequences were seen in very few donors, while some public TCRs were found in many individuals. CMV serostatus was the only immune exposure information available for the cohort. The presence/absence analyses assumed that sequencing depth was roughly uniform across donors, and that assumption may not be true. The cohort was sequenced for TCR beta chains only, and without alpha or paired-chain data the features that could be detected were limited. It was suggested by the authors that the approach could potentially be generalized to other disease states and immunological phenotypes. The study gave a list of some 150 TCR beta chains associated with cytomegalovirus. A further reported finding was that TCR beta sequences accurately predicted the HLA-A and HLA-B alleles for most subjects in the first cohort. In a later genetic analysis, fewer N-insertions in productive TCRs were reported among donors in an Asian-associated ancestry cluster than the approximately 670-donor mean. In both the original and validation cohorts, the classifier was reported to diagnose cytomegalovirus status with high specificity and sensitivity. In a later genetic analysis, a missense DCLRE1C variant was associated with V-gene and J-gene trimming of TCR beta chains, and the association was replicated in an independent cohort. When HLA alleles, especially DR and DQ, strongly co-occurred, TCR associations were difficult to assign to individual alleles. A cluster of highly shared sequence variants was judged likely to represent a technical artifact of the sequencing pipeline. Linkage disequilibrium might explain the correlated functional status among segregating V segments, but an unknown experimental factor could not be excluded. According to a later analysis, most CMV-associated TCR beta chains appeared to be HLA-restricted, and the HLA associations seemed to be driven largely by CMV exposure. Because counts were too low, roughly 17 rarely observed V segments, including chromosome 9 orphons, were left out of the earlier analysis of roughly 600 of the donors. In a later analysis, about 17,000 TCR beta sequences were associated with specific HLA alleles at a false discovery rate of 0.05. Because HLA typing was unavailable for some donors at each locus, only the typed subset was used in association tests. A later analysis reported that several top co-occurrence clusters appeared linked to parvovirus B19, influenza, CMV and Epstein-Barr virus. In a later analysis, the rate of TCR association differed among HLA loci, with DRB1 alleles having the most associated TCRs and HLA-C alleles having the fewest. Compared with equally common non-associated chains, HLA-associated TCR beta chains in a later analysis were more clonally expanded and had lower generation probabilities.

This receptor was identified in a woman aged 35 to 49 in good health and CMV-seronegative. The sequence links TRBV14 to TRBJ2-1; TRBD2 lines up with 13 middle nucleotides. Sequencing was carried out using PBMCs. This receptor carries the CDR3 CASTSGLAGDRYLSSYNEQFF. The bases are TGTGCCAGCACCTCCGGACTAGCGGGAGACCGATATTTGAGTTCCTACAATGAGCAGTTCTTC. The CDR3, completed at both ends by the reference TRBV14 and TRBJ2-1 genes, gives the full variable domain EAGVTQFPSHSVIEKGQTVTLRCDPISGHDNLYWYRRVMGKEIKFLLHFVKESKQDESGMPNNRFLAERTGGTYSTLKVQPAELEDSGVYFCASTSGLAGDRYLSSYNEQFFGPGTRLTVL.